The rows below give T cell receptor beta chains drawn from one sample of a study of blood T cell repertoires in COVID-19. The repertoire was sequenced with immunoSEQ multiplex PCR; TCRdb's copy has only in-frame clones and lacks some. The sample shows about 190,000 clones, 70% to 85% of them seen only once. Material for sequencing was peripheral blood. Receptors were obtained from a man between 50 and 59 years old who had recovered from COVID-19. CDR3s include the opening cysteine and the closing phenylalanine or tryptophan. A D gene is named only where the DNA matches it firmly. A row's size may be missing; if present it is once, few, many or a size class.

TRBD2 | - | TRBJ2-3 | 14 | TRBV29-1 | TGCAGCGTTGGGGGGCTAGCGGGAGTCGGTACGCAGTATTTT | CSVGGLAGVGTQYF
- | - | TRBJ1-6 | 13 | TRBV15 | TGTGCCACCAGCAGAGATGAGGTTTCACCCCTCCACTTT | CATSRDEVSPLHF
TRBD2 | - | TRBJ2-3 | 14 | TRBV29-1 | TGCAGCGTTCGGACTAGCGGAAGCACAGATACGCAGTATTTT | CSVRTSGSTDTQYF
- | - | TRBJ1-1 | 14 | TRBV7-9 | TGTGCCAGCAGCTTATATCGACAGAACACTGAAGCTTTCTTT | CASSLYRQNTEAFF
- | - | TRBJ2-4 | 16 | TRBV19 | TGTGCCAGTACCCGAAACAGGGATTCAGCCAAAAACATTCAGTACTTC | CASTRNRDSAKNIQYF
TRBD2 | - | TRBJ2-5 | 17 | TRBV28 | TGTGCCAGCAGTTTCCCCGGGACTAGCGGGAATGATGAGACCCAGTACTTC | CASSFPGTSGNDETQYF
- | - | TRBJ2-1 | 14 | TRBV5-5 | TGTGCCAGCAGCTTGCCTACCTCTGACAATGAGCAGTTCTTC | CASSLPTSDNEQFF
TRBD2 | - | TRBJ2-1 | 16 | TRBV24-1 | TGTGCCACCGCTCAGATGGGACTAGCGGGAGACAATGAGCAGTTCTTC | CATAQMGLAGDNEQFF
- | - | TRBJ1-2 | 14 | TRBV19 | TGTGCCAGTAGTAGGGACTTAGAGCACTATGGCTACACCTTC | CASSRDLEHYGYTF
TRBD1 | few | TRBJ1-1 | 13 | TRBV27 | TGTGCCAGCAGTTCTACAGGGGAGCACGGAGCTTTCTTT | CASSSTGEHGAFF
- | few | TRBJ2-1 | 13 | TRBV7-2 | TGTGCCAGCAGCTTACGGGAGTCATATGAGCAGTTCTTC | CASSLRESYEQFF
- | once | TRBJ1-1 | 13 | TRBV5-1 | TGCGCCAGCAGCTCGGGGGGAGGCACTGAAGCTTTCTTT | CASSSGGGTEAFF
TRBD1 | - | TRBJ2-7 | 13 | TRBV2 | TGTGCCAGCAGGCAGGGGGCCCCCTACGAGCAGTACTTC | CASRQGAPYEQYF
- | - | TRBJ1-2 | 14 | TRBV19 | TGTGCCAGTAGTATCTCCCAGGGGTCGGATGGCTACACCTTC | CASSISQGSDGYTF
TRBD2 | - | TRBJ2-1 | 16 | TRBV4-3 | TGCGCCAGCAGCCAAGCAGCGGGAGGGGGTTTGGATGAGCAGTTCTTC | CASSQAAGGGLDEQFF
TRBD2 | once | TRBJ2-3 | 18 | TRBV5-1 | TGCGCCAGCAGCTTGGTTGGGACTAGCGGGAGTGGATCAGATACGCAGTATTTT | CASSLVGTSGSGSDTQYF